Each of the 4 T cell receptor beta chains below was sequenced from the same sample in a study of PD-L1 blockade in urothelial cancer (dated 2017 in TCRdb). Library construction relied on the immunoSEQ multiplex PCR assay. TCRdb stores this immuneACCESS table with in-frame sequences only. Part of the clones is absent; in the studies checked, under half of the shortfall reflects unresolved V genes, and no reason is known for the rest. The sample includes under 95,000 clones, with over 75% observed a single time. Approximately 14% of the sample is held by the ten biggest clonotypes. Interpreted using the paper, the time point label stands for: pretreatment peripheral blood. The sequences come from PBMCs, collected around atezolizumab (anti-PD-L1) treatment. The receptors shown here come from a man in his sixties with urothelial cancer.

The J gene is TRBJ1-5, the V gene TRBV28; no clear D. Germline V gene data show CDR1 as MDHEN and CDR2 as SYDVKM. Trimming shortened V by 5 bases and J by 5 bases, and 13 bases separated the two germline ends. This CDR3 is 14 amino acids long. The CDR3 region has the DNA TGTGCCAGCAGTCGCAGGTTCGGGGATCAGCCCCAGCATTTT. As protein: CASSRRFGDQPQHF.

The chain links TRBV11-2 to TRBJ1-5; 10 nucleotides agree with TRBD1. The CDR3 runs to 15 residues. After removal of 2 bases from V and 8 bases from J, the junction contained 6 bases not matched to a gene. The germline V gene encodes CDR1 SGHAT and CDR2 FQNNGV. CDR3 bases: TGTGCCAGCAGCTTAAGGGGGACAGGGGATGAGCCCCAGCATTTT. It translates to CASSLRGTGDEPQHF.

Regarding this clone: Other DNA sequences in the same sample also yield this CDR3. V and J are TRBV30 and TRBJ1-2; 7 bases agree with TRBD1. The trim removed 3 bases at V and 4 bases at J, leaving 2 bases unmatched. Germline V gene data show CDR1 as GTSNPN and CDR2 as SVGIG (reference sequence). The CDR3 is 12 residues long. CDR3 DNA: TGTGCCTGGAGCGGACAGGTCTATGGCTACACCTTC. It translates to CAWSGQVYGYTF.

The V and J genes are TRBV5-1 and TRBJ1-1; a weak D match, TRBD1 (5 bases). V gave up 0 bases and J gave up 2 bases, with 8 bases separating them. In germline, CDR1 is SGHRS, CDR2 YFSETQ. The CDR3 has 14 amino acids. This CDR3 reads CASSLEGVNTEAFF. The CDR3 DNA sequence: TGCGCCAGCAGCTTGGAAGGGGTCAACACTGAAGCTTTCTTT.